A single sample is the source of the 25 T cell receptor beta chains below, sequenced in a study of blood T cell repertoires in COVID-19. Method: immunoSEQ multiplex PCR; TCRdb's copy keeps in-frame clones and lacks some. The sample has fewer than 250,000 clones; around 90% are singletons. The sample was PBMCs or T cells enriched from blood (not recorded which). Source of these receptors: a woman aged 25 to 39 who had been exposed to COVID-19.

V usage is TRBV25-1 and J usage is TRBJ2-5, with 9 bases matching TRBD1. J was trimmed by 5 bases and V by 2 bases; bases with no gene match: 9. The germline CDR1 and CDR2 sequences are MGHDK and SYGVNS. The CDR3 consists of 16 residues. The DNA of the CDR3 is TGTGCCAGCAGTGAACCGGGACAGGGTTGGTTGGAGACCCAGTACTTC. This gives the protein CASSEPGQGWLETQYF.

The chain couples TRBV4-2 to TRBJ2-7; 9 nucleotides align to TRBD2. The CDR3 is 14 residues long. The V gene's germline CDR1 is LGHNA and CDR2 YNFKEQ. Germline trimming cut 3 bases from V and 3 bases from J; bases unmatched to any gene: 3. The CDR3 coding sequence is TGTGCCAGCAGCCAGACTAGCGGAGTCTACGAGCAGTACTTC. Translated: CASSQTSGVYEQYF.

J is TRBJ2-7 and V is TRBV2, with 7 bases matching TRBD1. Germline V gene sequence: CDR1 SNHLY, CDR2 FYNNEI. CDR3 size: 15 residues. Unmatched junction bases numbered 10, after V lost 4 bases and J lost 4 bases. CDR3 loop: CASSVEGQAAYEQYF. The CDR3 coding sequence is TGTGCCAGCAGTGTTGAAGGACAGGCCGCTTACGAGCAGTACTTC.

The rearrangement uses TRBV4-1 and TRBJ2-2; 9 bases align to TRBD1. The CDR3 extends over 17 amino acids. Trimming cost V 0 bases and J 2 bases; bases outside gene matches: 4. The germline gives CDR1 MGHRA, CDR2 YSYEKL. The CDR3 DNA follows: TGCGCCAGCAGCCAAGACCGGGACAGGGCTAACACCGGGGAGCTGTTTTTT. Its protein product is CASSQDRDRANTGELFF.

J is TRBJ2-3 and V is TRBV19; 7 nucleotides agree with TRBD1. V lost 9 bases, J lost 0 bases, and 3 bases stayed unmatched. CDR3 size: 13 residues. Germline V lookup: CDR1 LNHDA, CDR2 SQIVND (reference sequence). CDR3 sequence: CASGTASTDTQYF. CDR3 coding DNA: TGTGCCAGCGGGACAGCAAGCACAGATACGCAGTATTTT.

The chain uses TRBV9 and TRBJ1-4; D is possibly TRBD1 (6 bases). The CDR3 sequence is 16 residues long. Deletions cut 0 bases from V and 0 bases from J, with 9 bases between. The germline V gene has CDR1 SGDLS and CDR2 YYNGEE. CDR3 sequence (DNA): TGTGCCAGCAGCGTAGGACAGGTTGCAACTAATGAAAAACTGTTTTTT. Translation: CASSVGQVATNEKLFF.

CDR3 protein: CAWSPGSRVYEQYF. The CDR3 region has the DNA TGTGCCTGGAGTCCCGGTTCTCGAGTTTACGAGCAGTACTTC. The chain joins TRBV30 to TRBJ2-7; D is unresolved. The length of the CDR3 is 14 residues. Germline V lookup: CDR1 GTSNPN, CDR2 SVGIG (reference sequence). V was clipped by 2 bases and J by 4 bases, with 15 bases between them.

In nucleotides, the CDR3 is TGTGCCAGCTCAGTCGCCCGGGACAGCTATGGCTACACCTTC. This sequence encodes CASSVARDSYGYTF. V gene TRBV18 combines with J gene TRBJ1-2; 7 bases fit TRBD1. V shed 5 bases and J 4 bases; nucleotides not matched to a gene: 7. This CDR3 has 14 amino acids. Germline CDR1 KGHSH, CDR2 LQKENI.

Note on this clone: The sample holds other DNA sequences that translate to the same CDR3. The rearrangement joins TRBV19 to TRBJ1-4, with no clear D. CDR1 and CDR2 from the germline V gene are LNHDA and SQIVND (reference sequence). V dropped 1 base and J dropped 5 bases, with 5 bases sitting between them. The CDR3 runs to 13 residues. CDR3 sequence: CASSIGGNEKLFF. The CDR3 coding sequence is TGTGCCAGTAGTATAGGTGGCAATGAAAAACTGTTTTTT.

The rearrangement joins TRBV27 to TRBJ2-5; a weak D match, TRBD1 (6 bases). Germline CDR1 reads MNHEY; CDR2 reads SMNVEV (reference sequence). The V end lost 4 bases, the J end lost 5 bases, and 11 bases lay between the germline ends. This CDR3 comprises 13 residues. CDR3 bases: TGTGCCAGCAGTTCACAGGGTTACGAGACCCAGTACTTC. It codes for CASSSQGYETQYF.

This rearrangement joins TRBV5-5 to TRBJ2-5; TRBD2 is a possible D gene (5 bases). CDR1 and CDR2 (germline): SGHKS, YYEKEE (reference sequence). Trimming took off 3 bases at V and 0 bases at J, with 21 bases between the two ends. The CDR3 covers 18 residues. The CDR3 sequence: CASSSALERGFYQETQYF. The DNA for the CDR3 is TGTGCCAGCAGCTCAGCACTAGAGCGCGGGTTTTACCAAGAGACCCAGTACTTC.

The chain recombines TRBV6-5 with TRBJ2-1; 12 nucleotides align to TRBD2. Germline-derived CDR1 and CDR2 are MNHEY and SVGAGI. With 2 bases clipped from V and 4 bases from J, the junction kept 0 bases outside the gene matches. The CDR3 has 15 amino acids. In nucleotides, the CDR3 is TGTGCCAGCAGTTACGGACTAGCGGGATACAATGAGCAGTTCTTC. Its translation is CASSYGLAGYNEQFF.

In DNA form, the CDR3 reads TGTGCCAGCAGCTTACGGACAGGGGGACACAATAACTATGGCTACACCTTC. As protein: CASSLRTGGHNNYGYTF. The chain combines TRBV5-6 with TRBJ1-2; 10 bases align to TRBD1. Germline CDR1 is SGHDT and CDR2 is YYEEEE. The V gene end was trimmed by 2 bases and the J gene end by 1 base; junction bases not matched to a gene: 8. This CDR3 region has 17 residues.

The V gene is TRBV4-1, the J gene TRBJ1-4; D uncertain. There are 14 residues in the CDR3. Germline V lookup: CDR1 MGHRA, CDR2 YSYEKL. The V end was cut by 0 bases, the J end by 8 bases, with 10 bases between. CDR3 loop: CASSQDVRGEKLFF. The CDR3, as DNA: TGCGCCAGCAGCCAAGATGTACGAGGAGAAAAACTGTTTTTT.

The rearrangement links TRBV6-5 to TRBJ1-1, with 8 bases fitting TRBD1. In germline, CDR1 is MNHEY, CDR2 SVGAGI. The CDR3 spans 14 residues. The J segment lost 1 base and the V segment lost 2 bases, leaving 0 bases of the junction unmatched. CDR3 sequence: CASSYGQGNTEAFF. CDR3 bases: TGTGCCAGCAGTTACGGACAGGGGAACACTGAAGCTTTCTTT.

V and J are TRBV9 and TRBJ2-1, with 10 positions matching TRBD2. Losses at the gene ends were 3 bases for V and 4 bases for J; bases not matched to a gene: 4. This CDR3 has 15 residues. Germline V gives CDR1 SGDLS, CDR2 YYNGEE. Here the CDR3 DNA reads TGTGCCAGCAGCGCCCGACTAGCGGGTTACAATGAGCAGTTCTTC. Encoded protein: CASSARLAGYNEQFF.

This chain connects TRBV6-5 to TRBJ1-1; perhaps TRBD1 as D (5 bases). The V end was cut by 7 bases, the J end by 1 base, with 13 bases between. The CDR3 has 14 residues. The V gene's germline CDR1 is MNHEY and CDR2 SVGAGI. CDR3 bases: TGTGCCAGCACCAGGGACTACCAGAACACTGAAGCTTTCTTT. This translates into CASTRDYQNTEAFF.

The CDR3 loop is CASSLRTKSYYEQYF. CDR3 nucleotides: TGTGCCAGCAGCCTAAGGACTAAAAGTTATTACGAGCAGTACTTC. The chain couples TRBV14 to TRBJ2-7; D possibly corresponds to TRBD2 (6 bases). Trimming pared 4 bases from V and 4 bases from J, leaving 17 bases between. The CDR3 totals 15 residues. The germline CDR1 and CDR2 sequences are SGHDN and FVKESK.

This clone was detected only a few times. The V and J genes are TRBV30 and TRBJ1-1; D perhaps matches TRBD1 (5 bases). Germline assignment: CDR1 GTSNPN and CDR2 SVGIG (reference sequence). Trimming cost V 1 base and J 7 bases, with 13 bases left between them. The CDR3 totals 13 residues. The CDR3 DNA is TGTGCCTGGAGTGAATATTCGGGGGATGAAGCTTTCTTT. Its translation is CAWSEYSGDEAFF.

This rearrangement joins TRBV11-2 to TRBJ2-2, with D possibly TRBD2 on 5 matching bases. V was shortened by 4 bases and J by 5 bases, with 11 bases between the two germline ends. Germline CDR1 and CDR2: SGHAT and FQNNGV. The CDR3 is 14 amino acids. DNA for the CDR3: TGTGCCAGCAGCTGGAGGCCGGGGACCGGGGAGCTGTTTTTT. Encoded protein: CASSWRPGTGELFF.

The V call is TRBV29-1, the J call TRBJ1-2; no reliable D call. The V end lost 4 bases, the J end lost 2 bases, and 8 bases lay between the germline ends. The CDR3 spans 12 residues. CDR1 is SQVTM and CDR2 is ANQGSEA in the germline V gene. This CDR3 reads CSVASVNYGYTF. The CDR3 bases are TGCAGCGTTGCATCAGTGAACTATGGCTACACCTTC.

The gene calls are TRBV9 and TRBJ1-2; 7 nucleotides line up with TRBD1. The CDR3 has 13 residues. Trimming removed 4 bases from V and 10 bases from J; junction bases left unmatched: 10. CDR1 and CDR2 (germline): SGDLS, YYNGEE. CDR3 bases: TGTGCCAGCAGCCCCCAGGGACAGCAGGTCTACACCTTC. Protein: CASSPQGQQVYTF.

The chain combines TRBV2 with TRBJ1-5; 7 bases map to TRBD1. The germline V gene encodes CDR1 SNHLY and CDR2 FYNNEI. The CDR3 totals 15 residues. The J segment lost 13 bases and the V segment lost 1 base, leaving 13 bases of the junction unmatched. The CDR3 region is CASSEVRGRGAEQHF. DNA of the CDR3: TGTGCCAGCAGTGAAGTAAGGGGGCGAGGGGCCGAACAGCATTTT.

The chain employs TRBV18 and TRBJ2-1; D gene uncertain. This CDR3 comprises 13 residues. The ends were cut back, 0 bases at V and 5 bases at J, with 5 bases in the middle. Germline-derived CDR1 and CDR2 are KGHSH and LQKENI. CDR3 nucleotides: TGTGCCAGCTCACCACCAACTAACAATGAGCAGTTCTTC. Translating it yields CASSPPTNNEQFF.

The rearrangement uses TRBV6-5 and TRBJ1-2; no reliable D call. V lost 0 bases, J lost 7 bases, and 15 bases lay in between. There are 15 residues in the CDR3. Germline CDR1 reads MNHEY; CDR2 reads SVGAGI. The CDR3 sequence: CASSYSVPGKGGYTF. In DNA form, the CDR3 reads TGTGCCAGCAGTTACTCGGTACCGGGGAAGGGTGGCTACACCTTC.